The clone carrying this T cell receptor (beta chain) was recorded at least ten times. Its matching antigen is unknown. This sample was taken from a study of T cells after yellow fever vaccination. About the research overall: When fractions had low cell numbers, they were prepared with SMART-Seq v4 Ultra Low Input. Study-wide points: Reappearing after the booster were most of the clones from primary vaccination (around 96% CD4, 75% to 90% CD8). The secondary response was weaker but peaked faster, day 5 versus 15.

Template switching by 5'RACE produced TCR cDNA, adding a universal primer site and UMIs. In TCRdb, the 5' RACE reads were re-called with MiXCR into one record per CDR3 protein. The table records 300,000 or so distinct CDR3 sequences, 6.8% of them present only once. The V end lost 2 bases, the J end lost 2 bases, and 7 bases lay between the germline ends. This CDR3 is 13 amino acids long. In germline, CDR1 is SGDLS, CDR2 YYNGEE. The sequence was collected from a man younger than 30 who received the YFV17D yellow fever vaccine. The material was PBMCs, obtained about 41 days after the first yellow fever vaccination. The chain joins TRBV9 to TRBJ1-1; D is perhaps TRBD1 (5 bases). In nucleotides, the CDR3 is TGTGCCAGCAGCGTGGGGGACAACACTGAAGCTTTCTTT. This codes for CASSVGDNTEAFF.